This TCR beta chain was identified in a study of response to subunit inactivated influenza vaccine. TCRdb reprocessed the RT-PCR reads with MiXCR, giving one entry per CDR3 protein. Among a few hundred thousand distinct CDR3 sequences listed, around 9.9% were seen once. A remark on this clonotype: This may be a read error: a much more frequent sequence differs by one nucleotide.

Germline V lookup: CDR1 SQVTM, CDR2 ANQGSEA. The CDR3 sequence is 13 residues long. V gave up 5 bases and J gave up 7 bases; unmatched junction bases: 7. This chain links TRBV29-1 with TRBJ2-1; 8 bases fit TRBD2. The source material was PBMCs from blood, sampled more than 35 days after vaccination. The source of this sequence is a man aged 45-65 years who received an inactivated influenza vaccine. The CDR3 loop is CSVYGLARNEQFF. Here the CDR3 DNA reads TGCAGCGTTTACGGACTAGCACGTAATGAGCAGTTCTTC.